The source of this T cell receptor beta chain is a study of blood T cell repertoires in COVID-19. Study information: Acute-phase and convalescent COVID-19 samples originated in the United States, Italy and Spain. PBMCs, B-cell-depleted T cells, or T cells provided the cDNA or gDNA that made up the material.

Germline loops: CDR1 SGDLS, CDR2 YYNGEE. The trim removed 2 bases at V and 2 bases at J, leaving 7 bases unmatched. This CDR3 is built from 16 residues. Authors' data handling: Amplified reference gene primers provided the basis for estimating nucleated cell counts. Method: immunoSEQ multiplex PCR; TCRdb's copy keeps in-frame clones and lacks some. V and J calls and clone size are as listed in that table; D and trimming were resolved from the DNA. The repertoire holds about 110,000 clones, approximately 81% seen once, with around 2.2% in the top ten. The chain has TRBV9 and TRBJ2-3; 8 positions match TRBD2. The material sequenced was peripheral blood. The source is a human donor in a cohort sampled during active COVID-19. CDR3 DNA: TGTGCCAGCAGCGTCCGTAGCGGGGACTCCACAGATACGCAGTATTTT. This sequence encodes CASSVRSGDSTDTQYF.